Below, 21 T cell receptor beta chains from the same sample are listed, as sequenced in a study of cytomegalovirus exposure and HLA in healthy donors. PCR employed 60 Vbeta and 13 Jbeta primers. The repertoire was sequenced with immunoSEQ multiplex PCR; TCRdb's copy has only in-frame clones and lacks some. The table shows roughly 110,000 clones, with around 75% occurring only once. Material for sequencing was PBMCs. All receptors come from a male donor in good health and CMV-seropositive.

The chain joins TRBV28 to TRBJ2-7; TRBD2 matches at 10 bases. CDR1 is MDHEN and CDR2 is SYDVKM in the germline V gene. After removal of 4 bases from V and 1 base from J, the junction contained 13 bases not matched to a gene. CDR3 length: 18 residues. The CDR3 DNA is TGTGCCAGCAGTTCAACCGGCAGCGGGAGGGCCCGTTCCTACGAGCAGTACTTC. This encodes CASSSTGSGRARSYEQYF.

This chain links TRBV27 with TRBJ2-1, with 7 nucleotides matching TRBD1. Germline V CDR1 and CDR2: MNHEY, SMNVEV (reference sequence). J lost 3 bases, V lost 5 bases, and 16 bases had no gene match. The CDR3 contains 18 residues. This CDR3 reads CASSGADYHRGGYNEQFF. The CDR3 DNA reads as TGTGCCAGCAGTGGCGCCGACTATCACAGGGGTGGCTACAATGAGCAGTTCTTC.

A single count supports this clone. The chain combines TRBV19 with TRBJ1-1; D is undetermined. The CDR3 covers 13 residues. The V end lost 5 bases, the J end lost 7 bases, and 14 bases lay between the germline ends. In germline, CDR1 is LNHDA, CDR2 SQIVND (reference sequence). CDR3 region: CASSLTPTGEAFF. The CDR3 nucleotides are TGTGCCAGTAGTCTCACTCCCACGGGTGAAGCTTTCTTT.

Notes on this clone: The junction departs from the called germline gene at one end, perhaps through a read error. The chain combines TRBV30 with TRBJ1-2, with D maybe TRBD1 (5 bases). CDR1 and CDR2 from the germline V gene are GTSNPN and SVGIG (reference sequence). There are 13 residues in the CDR3. CDR3 DNA sequence: TGTGCCTGGAGTGTACAACAGGCTAATAGCTACCCCTTC. As protein: CAWSVQQANSYPF.

This chain links TRBV23-1 with TRBJ1-4, with D unclear. TRBV23-1 is sorted into the ORF group, with uncertain function. The CDR3 totals 17 residues. V lost 6 bases, J lost 5 bases, and 22 bases lay in between. The CDR3 DNA reads TGCGCCAGCAGCTGGGAGCGGGCCTACAGTCAGAATGAAAAACTGTTTTTT. It is translated as CASSWERAYSQNEKLFF.

This clone was detected a few times. The chain couples TRBV7-9 to TRBJ2-7; D unclear. Trimming removed 5 bases at V and 0 bases at J, with 14 bases between. Germline CDR1 SEHNR, CDR2 FQNEAQ (reference sequence). CDR3 length equals 15 residues. CDR3 in amino acids: CASSPWRGYSYEQYF. In DNA, the CDR3 is TGTGCCAGCAGCCCCTGGCGAGGCTACTCCTACGAGCAGTACTTC.

The DNA for the CDR3 is TGTGCCAGCAGTTTAGCTTGGCAGGGGGGCAATCAGCCCCAGCATTTT. It specifies CASSLAWQGGNQPQHF. V is TRBV27 and J is TRBJ1-5; 7 nucleotides line up with TRBD1. This CDR3 region has 16 residues. Per the germline V gene, CDR1 is MNHEY and CDR2 is SMNVEV (reference sequence). Trimming took 2 bases from V and 2 from J; bases not matched to a gene: 6.

The chain has TRBV5-4 and TRBJ2-2; TRBD1 aligns across 8 bases. The CDR3 totals 16 residues. J gave up 4 bases and V 4 bases, and 9 bases lay outside the gene matches. Germline lookup yields CDR1 SGHNT and CDR2 YYREEE (reference sequence). CDR3 coding DNA: TGTGCCAGCAGCGGAGGACAGGGTGTCGTCACCGGGGAGCTGTTTTTT. Translating it yields CASSGGQGVVTGELFF.

The CDR3 loop reads CASRLAGGLYSTDTQYF. In DNA form, the CDR3 reads TGTGCCAGCAGACTAGCGGGGGGCCTATACAGCACAGATACGCAGTATTTT. V gene TRBV28 combines with J gene TRBJ2-3; TRBD2 matches at 12 bases. Germline CDR1 MDHEN, CDR2 SYDVKM. The CDR3 consists of 17 residues. The trim removed 6 bases at V and 0 bases at J, leaving 7 bases unmatched.

The rearrangement uses TRBV27 and TRBJ1-1; TRBD1 aligns across 7 bases. The CDR3 totals 13 residues. With 7 bases clipped from V and 4 bases from J, the junction kept 6 bases outside the gene matches. Germline V lookup: CDR1 MNHEY, CDR2 SMNVEV (reference sequence). The CDR3 DNA reads as TGTGCCAGCAACGACAGGGTGGGCACTGAAGCTTTCTTT. Amino acid sequence: CASNDRVGTEAFF.

V is TRBV30 and J is TRBJ1-3; D might be TRBD1 (6 bases). The CDR3 consists of 14 residues. The V and J ends lost 8 bases and 0 bases respectively, with 14 bases between them. Germline V lookup: CDR1 GTSNPN, CDR2 SVGIG (reference sequence). The CDR3 DNA follows: TGTGCCCGAACAAAGGACAGCTCTGGAAACACCATATATTTT. Residues: CARTKDSSGNTIYF.

The V and J genes are TRBV28 and TRBJ2-6, with 7 bases aligning to TRBD1. The CDR3 consists of 15 residues. Germline V gives CDR1 MDHEN, CDR2 SYDVKM. V lost 4 bases and J lost 4; bases outside the gene matches: 4. The CDR3 loop is CASSSTGSGANVLTF. DNA of the CDR3: TGTGCCAGCAGTTCGACAGGGTCCGGGGCCAACGTCCTGACTTTC.

This clone was counted a few times. The V and J genes are TRBV7-2 and TRBJ1-1; tentative D call: TRBD1 (5 bases). Germline CDR1 and CDR2: SGHTA and FQGNSA. Trimming shortened V by 4 bases and J by 0 bases, and 15 bases separated the two germline ends. This CDR3 has 16 amino acids. For the CDR3, the DNA is TGTGCCAGCAGCTCACGGAATCCAGGGATGAACACTGAAGCTTTCTTT. Protein sequence: CASSSRNPGMNTEAFF.

V usage is TRBV7-6 and J usage is TRBJ1-1, with D maybe TRBD1 (6 bases). V was pared by 4 bases and J by 4 bases, with 13 bases between. The CDR3 contains 14 residues. Germline CDR1 SGHVS, CDR2 FNYEAQ. CDR3 region: CASSSRGVGTEAFF. CDR3 nucleotide sequence: TGTGCCAGCAGCTCCAGGGGAGTCGGCACTGAAGCTTTCTTT.

This chain connects TRBV7-8 to TRBJ1-1, with D unclear. Trimming removed 1 base from V and 3 bases from J, with 6 bases in between. The CDR3 loop spans 13 amino acids. CDR1 and CDR2 from the germline V gene are SGHVS and FQNEAQ. For the CDR3, the DNA is TGTGCCAGCAGCTTAGGGCCTTACACTGAAGCTTTCTTT. Translated: CASSLGPYTEAFF.

The V gene is TRBV6-5, the J gene TRBJ2-7; maybe TRBD2 (5 bases). The CDR3 has 13 amino acids. Deletions cut 6 bases from V and 5 bases from J, with 14 bases between. CDR1 and CDR2 (germline): MNHEY, SVGAGI. CDR3 region: CASRKLVENEQYF. For the CDR3, the DNA is TGTGCCAGCAGAAAACTAGTCGAGAACGAGCAGTACTTC.

The CDR3 protein is CASTSGRGQGLNSPLHF. CDR3 sequence (DNA): TGTGCCAGCACCTCAGGGAGGGGACAGGGCCTCAATTCACCCCTCCACTTT. V is TRBV28 and J is TRBJ1-6; the match to TRBD1 covers 9 bases. Trimming took 7 bases from V and 7 from J; bases not matched to a gene: 14. There are 17 residues in the CDR3. Per the germline V gene, CDR1 is MDHEN and CDR2 is SYDVKM.

CDR3 in DNA: TGTGCCAGTAGTATAGCGGGGATATCTGGAAACACCATATATTTT. This translates into CASSIAGISGNTIYF. The chain has TRBV19 and TRBJ1-3; D call uncertain. The germline gives CDR1 LNHDA, CDR2 SQIVND (reference sequence). The germline V and J ends were trimmed by 1 base and 1 base, with 8 bases remaining between them. CDR3 length: 15 amino acids.

The gene calls are TRBV5-1 and TRBJ2-7; maybe TRBD1 (6 bases). V dropped 0 bases and J dropped 4 bases, with 14 bases sitting between them. Germline lookup yields CDR1 SGHRS and CDR2 YFSETQ. This CDR3 comprises 15 residues. The CDR3 coding sequence is TGCGCCAGCAGCTTGGCAGGGGCCCCCCTTTACGAGCAGTACTTC. Translation: CASSLAGAPLYEQYF. The full variable domain, in which reference TRBV5-1 and TRBJ2-7 provide the parts outside the CDR3, is KAGVTQTPRYLIKTRGQQVTLSCSPISGHRSVSWYQQTPGQGLQFLFEYFSETQRNKGNFPGRFSGRQFSNSRSEMNVSTLELGDSALYLCASSLAGAPLYEQYFGPGTRLTVT.

On this clone itself: Compared with germline, one end of the junction differs, possibly owing to a read error. Written as DNA, the CDR3 is TGTGCCTGGAGTGTACGCTCTGGCTGGAGCAATCAGCCCCAGAATTTT. Residues: CAWSVRSGWSNQPQNF. This rearrangement joins TRBV30 to TRBJ1-5; D is ambiguous. The length of the CDR3 is 16 residues. From germline, CDR1 is GTSNPN and CDR2 SVGIG (reference sequence).

The chain recombines TRBV28 with TRBJ2-3; no reliable D call. Germline loops: CDR1 MDHEN, CDR2 SYDVKM. The CDR3 runs 16 residues. V lost 3 bases and J lost 1, with 14 bases in between. CDR3 bases: TGTGCCAGCAGTTTTGCCCTAACTCCTGGCACAGATACGCAGTATTTT. This gives the protein CASSFALTPGTDTQYF. The variable domain in full, completed from reference TRBV28 and TRBJ2-3, reads DVKVTQSSRYLVKRTGEKVFLECVQDMDHENMFWYRQDPGLGLRLIYFSYDVKMKEKGDIPEGYSVSREKKERFSLILESASTNQTSMYLCASSFALTPGTDTQYFGPGTRLTVL.